This entry lists 20 T cell receptor beta chains sequenced from one sample in a study of cytomegalovirus exposure and HLA in healthy donors. Using immunoSEQ multiplex PCR, the repertoire was profiled, and TCRdb retains in-frame clones only, with some absent. The sample carries approximately 98,000 clones, approximately 95% recorded once. The sequenced material came from PBMCs. Receptor source: a woman aged 18-30 years in good health and CMV-seronegative.

The rearrangement joins TRBV7-2 to TRBJ2-5; possibly TRBD2 for D (6 bases). The CDR3 spans 14 residues. Germline CDR1 SGHTA, CDR2 FQGNSA. V lost 3 bases and J 4 bases, leaving 12 bases between the germline ends. This CDR3 reads CASSLTRLSETQYF. As DNA, the CDR3 is TGTGCCAGCAGCTTGACTAGGTTATCAGAGACCCAGTACTTC.

A single count supports this clone. V usage is TRBV7-2 and J usage is TRBJ2-3; TRBD2 agrees at 8 bases. With 5 bases clipped from V and 1 base from J, the junction kept 11 bases outside the gene matches. This CDR3 comprises 17 residues. Germline-derived CDR1 and CDR2 are SGHTA and FQGNSA. The CDR3 DNA sequence: TGTGCCAGCAGCCCCCTGATGACTAGCGCCGGCACAGATACGCAGTATTTT. Translation gives CASSPLMTSAGTDTQYF.

V is TRBV6-7 and J is TRBJ1-4, with D tentatively TRBD1 (6 bases). TRBV6-7 is an ORF; its function is uncertain. V lost 0 bases and J 6 bases, leaving 11 bases between the germline ends. The CDR3 spans 15 residues. CDR3 loop: CASSYSRAGDEKLFF. For the CDR3, the DNA is TGTGCCAGCAGTTACTCGAGGGCAGGGGATGAAAAACTGTTTTTT.

This clone was found once. This chain joins TRBV28 and TRBJ2-5; possible D gene TRBD2, 7 bases. CDR3 size: 16 residues. Germline CDR1 and CDR2: MDHEN and SYDVKM. V lost 3 bases and J lost 2, with 16 bases in between. The CDR3 sequence: CASSLGGALGQETQYF. CDR3 DNA: TGTGCCAGCAGTTTGGGGGGGGCCCTAGGGCAAGAGACCCAGTACTTC.

This chain links TRBV10-3 with TRBJ1-1; D unresolved. Germline CDR1 is ENHRY and CDR2 is SYGVKD. This CDR3 is built from 14 residues. Trimming took off 2 bases at V and 1 base at J, with 8 bases between the two ends. This CDR3 is CAISETSKNTEAFF. The DNA of the CDR3 is TGTGCCATCAGTGAGACTTCCAAGAACACTGAAGCTTTCTTT.

The J gene is TRBJ2-2, the V gene TRBV9; 10 nucleotides line up with TRBD1. Germline V gene data show CDR1 as SGDLS and CDR2 as YYNGEE. The CDR3 runs 15 residues. With V trimmed by 4 bases and J by 3 bases, 3 bases remained unmatched. This chain's CDR3 is CASSTGTGDTGELFF. The DNA for the CDR3 is TGTGCCAGCAGCACCGGGACAGGGGACACCGGGGAGCTGTTTTTT.

This clone was detected only once. The CDR3 here is CASRRGPGQGETQYF. The DNA of the CDR3 is TGTGCCAGCAGAAGAGGACCGGGACAGGGAGAGACCCAGTACTTC. The V and J genes are TRBV6-1 and TRBJ2-5, with 9 bases that match TRBD1. The CDR3 totals 15 residues. Germline CDR1 MNHNS, CDR2 SASEGT. Trimming cost V 6 bases and J 4 bases; bases outside gene matches: 9.

The chain couples TRBV4-1 to TRBJ2-3, with 9 nucleotides matching TRBD1. The CDR3 contains 16 residues. J lost 7 bases, V lost 3 bases, and 11 bases had no gene match. The germline CDR1 and CDR2 sequences are MGHRA and YSYEKL. CDR3 protein: CASSHIPGQGTYTQYF. In DNA form, the CDR3 reads TGCGCCAGCAGCCATATCCCGGGACAGGGAACATATACGCAGTATTTT.

The rearrangement uses TRBV6-5 and TRBJ1-2, with D unclear. Trimming shortened V by 3 bases and J by 0 bases, and 8 bases separated the two germline ends. This CDR3 is 14 amino acids long. Germline CDR1 and CDR2: MNHEY and SVGAGI. The CDR3 DNA is TGTGCCAGCAGTTATGGCCAGTCTAACTATGGCTACACCTTC. Translation: CASSYGQSNYGYTF.

V and J are TRBV6-4 and TRBJ2-1, with 12 positions matching TRBD2. The CDR3 length is 15 residues. Germline V gives CDR1 MRHNA, CDR2 SNTAGT. V trimming: 3 bases; J trimming: 6 bases; junction bases outside the gene matches: 3. CDR3 sequence: CASSESSGGGNEQFF. CDR3 DNA sequence: TGTGCCAGCAGTGAATCTAGCGGGGGGGGCAATGAGCAGTTCTTC.

The chain couples TRBV30 to TRBJ1-2; D ambiguous. V shed 0 bases and J shed 1 base, with 9 bases lying between them. This CDR3 contains 14 residues. Germline V gene lookup returns CDR1 GTSNPN and CDR2 SVGIG (reference sequence). CDR3 in amino acids: CAWSVQSGNYGYTF. The CDR3 DNA reads TGTGCCTGGAGTGTACAGTCCGGTAACTATGGCTACACCTTC. The full variable domain, its missing parts supplied by reference TRBV30 and TRBJ1-2, is SQTIHQWPATLVQPVGSPLSLECTVEGTSNPNLYWYRQAAGRGLQLLFYSVGIGQISSEVPQNLSASRPQDRQFILSSKKLLLSDSGFYLCAWSVQSGNYGYTFGSGTRLTVV.

The genes are TRBV7-2 and TRBJ2-7; the D gene is possibly TRBD1 (5 bases). The V and J ends lost 0 bases and 3 bases respectively, with 9 bases between them. There are 14 residues in the CDR3. The germline CDR1 and CDR2 sequences are SGHTA and FQGNSA. The CDR3 protein is CASSLAITGYEQYF. The CDR3 nucleotides read TGTGCCAGCAGCTTAGCGATAACAGGCTACGAGCAGTACTTC.

The genes are TRBV19 and TRBJ1-1; 9 bases fit TRBD1. Germline CDR1 and CDR2: LNHDA and SQIVND (reference sequence). Trimming removed 8 bases from V and 3 bases from J; junction bases left unmatched: 7. The CDR3 extends over 14 amino acids. This chain's CDR3 is CASLGDRVYTEAFF. In DNA form, the CDR3 reads TGTGCCAGTCTAGGGGACAGGGTCTACACTGAAGCTTTCTTT. The full variable domain, with the rest looked up from reference TRBV19 and TRBJ1-1, is DGGITQSPKYLFRKEGQNVTLSCEQNLNHDAMYWYRQDPGQGLRLIYYSQIVNDFQKGDIAEGYSVSREKKESFPLTVTSAQKNPTAFYLCASLGDRVYTEAFFGQGTRLTVV.

The V gene is TRBV7-3, the J gene TRBJ1-2, with D possibly being TRBD1 (6 bases). Germline assignment: CDR1 SGHTA and CDR2 FQGTGA. The CDR3 contains 16 residues. The V end lost 5 bases, the J end lost 5 bases, and 21 bases lay between the germline ends. The CDR3 nucleotides read TGTGCCAGCAGCCCGACCGGGGGGGCGCTCGGTTATGGCTACACCTTC. Encoded protein: CASSPTGGALGYGYTF.

This chain links TRBV6-5 with TRBJ1-1; 7 bases are shared with TRBD1. Germline V gene sequence: CDR1 MNHEY, CDR2 SVGAGI. V was clipped by 8 bases and J by 4 bases; unmatched bases: 1. The CDR3 is 11 amino acids. The CDR3 region is CASHRGTEAFF. DNA for the CDR3: TGTGCCAGCCACAGGGGCACTGAAGCTTTCTTT.

The chain carries TRBV4-1 and TRBJ1-2; 7 bases map to TRBD1. The CDR3 covers 14 residues. Germline CDR1 and CDR2: MGHRA and YSYEKL. Trimming cost V 2 bases and J 4 bases; bases outside gene matches: 4. The DNA for the CDR3 is TGCGCCAGCAGCCAAACGACAGGGATCTATGGCTACACCTTC. Protein: CASSQTTGIYGYTF.

The chain is built from TRBV5-4 and TRBJ2-1, with D perhaps TRBD2 (5 bases). The length of the CDR3 is 16 residues. The V end was cut by 0 bases, the J end by 0 bases, with 10 bases between. Per germline, CDR1 SGHNT and CDR2 YYREEE (reference sequence). Written as DNA, the CDR3 is TGTGCCAGCAGCTTGGATGTAGGGAGCTCCTACAATGAGCAGTTCTTC. As protein: CASSLDVGSSYNEQFF. The full variable domain, rest sourced from reference TRBV5-4 and TRBJ2-1, is ETGVTQSPTHLIKTRGQQVTLRCSSQSGHNTVSWYQQALGQGPQFIFQYYREEENGRGNFPPRFSGLQFPNYSSELNVNALELDDSALYLCASSLDVGSSYNEQFFGPGTRLTVL.

The chain links TRBV19 to TRBJ1-2; D is uncertain. Trimming took off 5 bases at V and 7 bases at J, with 11 bases between the two ends. This CDR3 has 12 residues. Germline CDR1 and CDR2: LNHDA and SQIVND (reference sequence). CDR3 residues: CASSQTGSGYTF. CDR3 sequence (DNA): TGTGCCAGTAGTCAAACGGGTAGTGGCTACACCTTC.

The chain joins TRBV5-5 to TRBJ2-3; TRBD1 is a possible D gene (6 bases). The CDR3 runs to 14 residues. Trimming shortened V by 0 bases and J by 3 bases, and 8 bases separated the two germline ends. Germline CDR1 SGHKS, CDR2 YYEKEE (reference sequence). The CDR3, as DNA: TGTGCCAGCAGCTTGGTCAGGGGAACAGATACGCAGTATTTT. It translates to CASSLVRGTDTQYF.

This chain joins TRBV6-4 and TRBJ2-2; TRBD2 aligns across 7 bases. Germline V gene lookup returns CDR1 MRHNA and CDR2 SNTAGT. V shed 4 bases, J shed 4 bases, and the junction held 6 bases outside the gene matches. The CDR3 contains 15 residues. The CDR3 DNA is TGTGCCAGCAGTGGTTCTAGCGGCGCCACCGGGGAGCTGTTTTTT. Its protein is CASSGSSGATGELFF.